This note documents a single T cell receptor (beta chain) sequence. Trimming left V 3 bases short and J 13 bases short, with 16 bases between. The germline CDR1 and CDR2 sequences are MRHNA and SNTAGT. This CDR3 is 13 amino acids long. Cycle 7 day 1, cycle 4 day 1, and baseline were the timepoints at which blood was sampled. The sample originates from a study of OX40 agonist ivuxolimab in advanced cancers. Study summary: Dose-escalation cases comprised hepatocellular carcinoma, melanoma, renal cell or head and neck cancer.

Generated by immunoSEQ multiplex PCR, the TCRdb table keeps only in-frame clones and is missing some. Among over 80,000 clones listed, roughly 80% were seen once. This sequence was found in an adult with an advanced solid tumor such as melanoma, head and neck, liver or kidney cancer. The rearrangement links TRBV6-4 to TRBJ2-4; D might be TRBD1 (5 bases). Sequencing used CD4+ or CD8+ T cells sorted from blood, obtained in a trial of the OX40 agonist ivuxolimab. The DNA of the CDR3 is TGTGCCAGCAGTGAATCCCAGGGTGGGATCCAGTACTTC. Its protein product is CASSESQGGIQYF.